The 32 T cell receptor beta chains in this list originate from one sample, sequenced in a study of blood T cell repertoires in COVID-19. Assay used: immunoSEQ multiplex PCR; TCRdb lists only in-frame clones, some missing. Of 450,000 to 600,000 clones in the sample, roughly 87% were seen once. Sequencing was performed on PBMCs or T cells enriched from blood (not recorded which). These receptors all stem from a woman aged 18-29 years who had recovered from COVID-19.

V is TRBV7-2 and J is TRBJ1-5; possible D gene TRBD1, 6 bases. The ends were cut back, 4 bases at V and 2 bases at J, with 9 bases in the middle. The CDR3 has 14 residues. Germline V gene data show CDR1 as SGHTA and CDR2 as FQGNSA. The CDR3 DNA follows: TGTGCCAGCAGCTCTCGGACAGGCAATCAGCCCCAGCATTTT. The encoded protein is CASSSRTGNQPQHF.

The chain recombines TRBV12-3 or TRBV12-4 with TRBJ1-5; D is perhaps TRBD1 (5 bases). The CDR3 is 13 residues long. Trimming shortened V by 5 bases and J by 6 bases, and 11 bases separated the two germline ends. Written as DNA, the CDR3 is TGTGCCAGCAGTCCCAGGGAAGGTCAGCCCCAGCATTTT. The encoded protein is CASSPREGQPQHF.

V and J are TRBV11-2 and TRBJ1-6, with TRBD1 matching over 10 bases. The CDR3 runs 15 residues. V lost 3 bases, J lost 7 bases, and 3 bases stayed unmatched. CDR1 is SGHAT, CDR2 FQNNGV, per germline. CDR3 bases: TGTGCCAGCAGCTTCACGGGACAGGGGAATTCACCCCTCCACTTT. Amino acid sequence: CASSFTGQGNSPLHF.

The chain carries TRBV27 and TRBJ2-5; TRBD1 agrees at 10 bases. Germline loops: CDR1 MNHEY, CDR2 SMNVEV (reference sequence). The CDR3 spans 16 residues. The ends lost 4 bases at V and 5 bases at J; junction bases unmatched: 10. The CDR3: CASSSWTGGDRETQYF. CDR3 DNA sequence: TGTGCCAGCAGTTCCTGGACAGGGGGGGATAGGGAGACCCAGTACTTC.

J is TRBJ1-5 and V is TRBV7-8, with D possibly matching TRBD1 (5 bases). Per germline, CDR1 SGHVS and CDR2 FQNEAQ. V gave up 5 bases and J gave up 6 bases, with 11 bases separating them. This CDR3 region has 13 residues. The CDR3 sequence is CASSRQGFQPQHF. The CDR3 DNA reads TGTGCCAGCAGCCGTCAGGGATTTCAGCCCCAGCATTTT.

This chain joins TRBV27 and TRBJ1-1; 7 nucleotides agree with TRBD1. CDR3 length: 15 amino acids. Unmatched junction bases numbered 7, after V lost 2 bases and J lost 4 bases. Per the germline V gene, CDR1 is MNHEY and CDR2 is SMNVEV (reference sequence). The CDR3 here is CASSLLRDRGTEAFF. The CDR3 DNA sequence: TGTGCCAGCAGTTTACTCCGGGACAGAGGCACTGAAGCTTTCTTT.

The genes are TRBV6-5 and TRBJ1-2, with 10 bases matching TRBD1. The CDR3 consists of 11 residues. The trim removed 10 bases at V and 7 bases at J, leaving 3 bases unmatched. Per germline, CDR1 MNHEY and CDR2 SVGAGI. The chain's CDR3 is CATDRGPGYTF. The CDR3 bases are TGTGCCACCGACAGGGGGCCTGGCTACACCTTC.

The chain has TRBV3-1 (or the pseudogene TRBV3-2) and TRBJ2-3; D is possibly TRBD2 (5 bases). Germline V gene lookup returns CDR1 LGHDT and CDR2 YNNKEL (reference sequence). The CDR3 is made up of 15 amino acids. The V gene lost 2 bases and the J gene lost 3 bases, with 12 bases spanning the gap. The CDR3 nucleotides read TGTGCCAGCAGCCAACGGGATCCGGGAACAGATACGCAGTATTTT. Translation gives CASSQRDPGTDTQYF.

CDR3 sequence: CSVGDIEQYF. CDR3 in DNA: TGCAGCGTGGGTGACATTGAGCAGTACTTC. The chain uses TRBV29-1 and TRBJ2-7; the D is unclear. Germline CDR1 reads SQVTM; CDR2 reads ANQGSEA. This CDR3 is 10 amino acids long. Trimming took off 6 bases at V and 7 bases at J, with 10 bases between the two ends.

The rearrangement joins TRBV2 to TRBJ2-7; 8 nucleotides match TRBD1. The CDR3 contains 14 residues. V shed 3 bases and J 8 bases; nucleotides not matched to a gene: 9. Germline CDR1 and CDR2: SNHLY and FYNNEI. The CDR3 reads CASSDFVQGEKQYF. The CDR3 coding sequence is TGTGCCAGCAGTGACTTTGTACAGGGGGAGAAGCAGTACTTC.

The chain links TRBV6-4 to TRBJ2-1; D perhaps matches TRBD1 (6 bases). Germline-derived CDR1 and CDR2 are MRHNA and SNTAGT. V lost 0 bases to trimming and J lost 10 bases, with 7 bases between them. The CDR3 covers 12 residues. CDR3 DNA: TGTGCCAGCAGTGACTCTAGGGGGGAGCAGTTCTTC. Residues: CASSDSRGEQFF.

The chain couples TRBV15 to TRBJ2-4, with D perhaps matching TRBD2 (6 bases). The CDR3 contains 13 residues. The germline CDR1 and CDR2 sequences are LNHNV and YYDKDF (reference sequence). Deletions cut 1 base from V and 8 bases from J, with 9 bases between. DNA of the CDR3: TGTGCCACCAGCAGAGGACTAGGTGACATTCAGTACTTC. This encodes CATSRGLGDIQYF.

The rearrangement links TRBV2 to TRBJ2-1; D not certain. Per the germline V gene, CDR1 is SNHLY and CDR2 is FYNNEI. The CDR3 extends over 13 amino acids. The ends were cut back, 7 bases at V and 6 bases at J, with 13 bases in the middle. The CDR3 spells CASKKDNLNEQFF. For the CDR3, the DNA is TGTGCCAGCAAAAAAGACAACCTCAATGAGCAGTTCTTC.

This rearrangement joins TRBV27 to TRBJ1-6; TRBD1 is a possible D gene (6 bases). CDR3 length equals 17 residues. Trimming removed 5 bases at V and 0 bases at J, with 14 bases between. Germline V gene lookup returns CDR1 MNHEY and CDR2 SMNVEV (reference sequence). The CDR3 nucleotides are TGTGCCAGCAGTACCCGGACAGCCGGCTCCTATAATTCACCCCTCCACTTT. Translation gives CASSTRTAGSYNSPLHF.

The rearrangement uses TRBV5-1 and TRBJ1-1; D unresolved. CDR1 SGHRS and CDR2 YFSETQ come from the germline V gene. V lost 2 bases and J lost 6, with 17 bases in between. CDR3 length: 15 amino acids. The CDR3, as DNA: TGCGCCAGCAGCTTATCGGCTAGACCGGGGTCTGAAGCTTTCTTT. Translation gives CASSLSARPGSEAFF.

This clone has a handful of counts. The chain carries TRBV7-9 and TRBJ1-6; D is ambiguous. CDR1 is SEHNR, CDR2 FQNEAQ, per germline (reference sequence). This CDR3 is 12 amino acids long. Trimming left V 3 bases short and J 5 bases short, with 2 bases between. CDR3 amino acids: CASSFNNSPLHF. The CDR3 bases are TGTGCCAGCAGCTTCAATAATTCACCCCTCCACTTT.

The rearrangement joins TRBV4-1 to TRBJ1-1, with D possibly being TRBD1 (6 bases). The CDR3 totals 15 residues. V lost 0 bases, J lost 4 bases, and 12 bases lay in between. Germline lookup yields CDR1 MGHRA and CDR2 YSYEKL. CDR3 loop: CASSQERGAPTEAFF. The CDR3 region has the DNA TGCGCCAGCAGCCAAGAGCGGGGGGCGCCCACTGAAGCTTTCTTT.

The genes are TRBV6-5 and TRBJ1-2; D unresolved. Germline V lookup: CDR1 MNHEY, CDR2 SVGAGI. There are 14 residues in the CDR3. Trimming removed 2 bases at V and 7 bases at J, with 14 bases between. CDR3 in DNA: TGTGCCAGCAGTTACGGGTCAGCGTCTGGTGGCTACACCTTC. Protein sequence: CASSYGSASGGYTF.

The CDR3 is CASSRGQGESNQPQHF. The CDR3 DNA reads TGTGCCAGCAGTCGGGGACAGGGGGAGAGCAATCAGCCCCAGCATTTT. V gene TRBV2 combines with J gene TRBJ1-5, with TRBD1 matching over 11 bases. In germline, CDR1 is SNHLY, CDR2 FYNNEI. The CDR3 sequence is 16 residues long. V lost 5 bases and J lost 1; bases outside the gene matches: 4.

J is TRBJ1-2 and V is TRBV12-5, with D unclear. Germline assignment: CDR1 LGHNT and CDR2 FRNRAP. Trimming pared 7 bases from V and 8 bases from J, leaving 23 bases between. The CDR3 length is 15 residues. CDR3 loop: CASAPGEGPLDGYTF. The DNA for the CDR3 is TGTGCTAGTGCCCCCGGGGAGGGCCCCTTGGACGGCTACACCTTC.

The chain employs TRBV6-5 and TRBJ2-5, with 7 nucleotides matching TRBD2. Germline V gives CDR1 MNHEY, CDR2 SVGAGI. The CDR3 length is 15 residues. J lost 2 bases, V lost 5 bases, and 8 bases had no gene match. CDR3 loop: CASSPGTISQETQYF. CDR3 DNA sequence: TGTGCCAGCAGTCCCGGGACTATCTCACAAGAGACCCAGTACTTC.

The rearrangement links TRBV6-5 to TRBJ1-4; 9 nucleotides align to TRBD1. V dropped 2 bases and J dropped 4; count of bases not matched to a gene: 2. In germline, CDR1 is MNHEY, CDR2 SVGAGI. This CDR3 spans 15 amino acids. CDR3 amino acids: CASSYETGGNEKLFF. CDR3 DNA: TGTGCCAGCAGTTACGAGACAGGGGGTAATGAAAAACTGTTTTTT.

The V call is TRBV5-5, the J call TRBJ1-5, with D possibly matching TRBD1 (5 bases). Germline values: CDR1 SGHKS, CDR2 YYEKEE (reference sequence). The CDR3 length is 14 residues. Trimming pared 2 bases from V and 4 bases from J, leaving 10 bases between. Here the CDR3 reads CASSFEPGNQPQHF. The CDR3, as DNA: TGTGCCAGCAGCTTTGAGCCAGGGAATCAGCCCCAGCATTTT.

V is TRBV6-5 and J is TRBJ2-3, with D maybe TRBD2 (6 bases). Trimming took 10 bases from V and 7 from J, leaving 12 bases between them. This CDR3 is 11 amino acids long. Germline CDR1 and CDR2: MNHEY and SVGAGI. DNA for the CDR3: TGTGCCACGGGGGTCCAAAATACGCAGTATTTT. Its protein product is CATGVQNTQYF.

V gene TRBV24-1 combines with J gene TRBJ2-2; TRBD1 is a possible D gene (5 bases). The CDR3 totals 13 residues. With 4 bases removed from V and 6 bases from J, the gap between germline ends came to 8 bases. The germline gives CDR1 KGHDR, CDR2 SFDVKD. CDR3 bases: TGTGCCACCAGTGAACCAGGGTCCGGGGAGCTGTTTTTT. The encoded protein is CATSEPGSGELFF.

V and J are TRBV5-5 and TRBJ2-1; 7 bases agree with TRBD2. CDR3 length: 15 residues. V was pared by 5 bases and J by 9 bases, with 14 bases of the junction left unmatched. Germline V gene lookup returns CDR1 SGHKS and CDR2 YYEKEE (reference sequence). CDR3 region: CASSSLVGGRGEQFF. The CDR3, as DNA: TGTGCCAGCAGTTCCCTGGTGGGAGGGAGGGGTGAGCAGTTCTTC.

V usage is TRBV13 and J usage is TRBJ2-1; D may be TRBD2 (6 bases). The CDR3 has 13 amino acids. With 7 bases removed from V and 7 bases from J, the gap between germline ends came to 14 bases. Germline V gene sequence: CDR1 PRHDT, CDR2 FYEKMQ (reference sequence). CDR3 DNA sequence: TGTGCCAGCACCAGCGTTGGGGGGAATGAGCAGTTCTTC. This translates into CASTSVGGNEQFF.

J is TRBJ1-4 and V is TRBV19; D is uncertain. Between the trimmed V and J ends, which lost 4 bases and 5 bases, there was a span of 17 bases. The CDR3 contains 16 residues. Germline V CDR1 and CDR2: LNHDA, SQIVND (reference sequence). This CDR3 is CASSNGVGSLNEKLFF. The CDR3 region has the DNA TGTGCCAGTAGTAACGGGGTCGGCAGTTTGAATGAAAAACTGTTTTTT.

The chain has TRBV19 and TRBJ1-4, with D possibly matching TRBD1 (5 bases). The CDR3 has 16 residues. CDR1 is LNHDA and CDR2 is SQIVND in the germline V gene (reference sequence). Trimming shortened V by 3 bases and J by 3 bases, and 14 bases separated the two germline ends. This CDR3 reads CASSIGPGGANEKLFF. CDR3 in DNA: TGTGCCAGTAGTATTGGCCCTGGGGGGGCTAATGAAAAACTGTTTTTT.

The chain carries TRBV19 and TRBJ1-6; TRBD1 might be the D (5 bases). Germline V lookup: CDR1 LNHDA, CDR2 SQIVND (reference sequence). V lost 0 bases to trimming and J lost 6 bases, with 15 bases between them. The CDR3 runs 17 residues. This CDR3 is CASSIEAGAVPNSPLHF. The CDR3 DNA reads as TGTGCCAGTAGTATAGAGGCTGGGGCCGTGCCTAATTCACCCCTCCACTTT.

This chain links TRBV11-3 with TRBJ2-7, with D tentatively TRBD1 (6 bases). The CDR3 contains 14 residues. Trimming pared 6 bases from V and 3 bases from J, leaving 15 bases between. Per germline, CDR1 SGHNT and CDR2 YENEEA. The CDR3 is CASSTGPGDYEQYF. CDR3 DNA: TGTGCCAGCAGTACGGGGCCAGGGGACTACGAGCAGTACTTC.

With respect to this clone: Germline is not matched at one junction end, which may reflect a read error. The J gene is TRBJ2-7, the V gene TRBV6-5; TRBD2 might be the D (6 bases). The CDR3 runs 14 residues. Germline lookup yields CDR1 MNHEY and CDR2 SVGAGI. The CDR3 DNA is TGTGCCAGCAGTTCCCGGGGGACGCTCTACGAGCAGTATTTC. Encoded protein: CASSSRGTLYEQYF.